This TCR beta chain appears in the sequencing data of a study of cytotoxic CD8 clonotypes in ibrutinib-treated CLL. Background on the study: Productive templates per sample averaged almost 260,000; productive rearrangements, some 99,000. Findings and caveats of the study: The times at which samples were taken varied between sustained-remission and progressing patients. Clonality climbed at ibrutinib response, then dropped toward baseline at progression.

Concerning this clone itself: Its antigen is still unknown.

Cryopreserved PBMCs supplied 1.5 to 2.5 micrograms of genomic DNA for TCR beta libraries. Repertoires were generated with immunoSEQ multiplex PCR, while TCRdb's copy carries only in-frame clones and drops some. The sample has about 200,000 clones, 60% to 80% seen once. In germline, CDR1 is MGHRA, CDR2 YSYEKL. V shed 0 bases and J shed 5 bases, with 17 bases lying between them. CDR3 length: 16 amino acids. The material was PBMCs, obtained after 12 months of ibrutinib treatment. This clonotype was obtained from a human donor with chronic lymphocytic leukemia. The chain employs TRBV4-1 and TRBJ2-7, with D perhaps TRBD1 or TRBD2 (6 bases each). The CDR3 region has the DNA TGCGCCAGCAGCCAAGATCTGTGGGGGGCCGATAACGAGCAGTACTTC. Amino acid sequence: CASSQDLWGADNEQYF.